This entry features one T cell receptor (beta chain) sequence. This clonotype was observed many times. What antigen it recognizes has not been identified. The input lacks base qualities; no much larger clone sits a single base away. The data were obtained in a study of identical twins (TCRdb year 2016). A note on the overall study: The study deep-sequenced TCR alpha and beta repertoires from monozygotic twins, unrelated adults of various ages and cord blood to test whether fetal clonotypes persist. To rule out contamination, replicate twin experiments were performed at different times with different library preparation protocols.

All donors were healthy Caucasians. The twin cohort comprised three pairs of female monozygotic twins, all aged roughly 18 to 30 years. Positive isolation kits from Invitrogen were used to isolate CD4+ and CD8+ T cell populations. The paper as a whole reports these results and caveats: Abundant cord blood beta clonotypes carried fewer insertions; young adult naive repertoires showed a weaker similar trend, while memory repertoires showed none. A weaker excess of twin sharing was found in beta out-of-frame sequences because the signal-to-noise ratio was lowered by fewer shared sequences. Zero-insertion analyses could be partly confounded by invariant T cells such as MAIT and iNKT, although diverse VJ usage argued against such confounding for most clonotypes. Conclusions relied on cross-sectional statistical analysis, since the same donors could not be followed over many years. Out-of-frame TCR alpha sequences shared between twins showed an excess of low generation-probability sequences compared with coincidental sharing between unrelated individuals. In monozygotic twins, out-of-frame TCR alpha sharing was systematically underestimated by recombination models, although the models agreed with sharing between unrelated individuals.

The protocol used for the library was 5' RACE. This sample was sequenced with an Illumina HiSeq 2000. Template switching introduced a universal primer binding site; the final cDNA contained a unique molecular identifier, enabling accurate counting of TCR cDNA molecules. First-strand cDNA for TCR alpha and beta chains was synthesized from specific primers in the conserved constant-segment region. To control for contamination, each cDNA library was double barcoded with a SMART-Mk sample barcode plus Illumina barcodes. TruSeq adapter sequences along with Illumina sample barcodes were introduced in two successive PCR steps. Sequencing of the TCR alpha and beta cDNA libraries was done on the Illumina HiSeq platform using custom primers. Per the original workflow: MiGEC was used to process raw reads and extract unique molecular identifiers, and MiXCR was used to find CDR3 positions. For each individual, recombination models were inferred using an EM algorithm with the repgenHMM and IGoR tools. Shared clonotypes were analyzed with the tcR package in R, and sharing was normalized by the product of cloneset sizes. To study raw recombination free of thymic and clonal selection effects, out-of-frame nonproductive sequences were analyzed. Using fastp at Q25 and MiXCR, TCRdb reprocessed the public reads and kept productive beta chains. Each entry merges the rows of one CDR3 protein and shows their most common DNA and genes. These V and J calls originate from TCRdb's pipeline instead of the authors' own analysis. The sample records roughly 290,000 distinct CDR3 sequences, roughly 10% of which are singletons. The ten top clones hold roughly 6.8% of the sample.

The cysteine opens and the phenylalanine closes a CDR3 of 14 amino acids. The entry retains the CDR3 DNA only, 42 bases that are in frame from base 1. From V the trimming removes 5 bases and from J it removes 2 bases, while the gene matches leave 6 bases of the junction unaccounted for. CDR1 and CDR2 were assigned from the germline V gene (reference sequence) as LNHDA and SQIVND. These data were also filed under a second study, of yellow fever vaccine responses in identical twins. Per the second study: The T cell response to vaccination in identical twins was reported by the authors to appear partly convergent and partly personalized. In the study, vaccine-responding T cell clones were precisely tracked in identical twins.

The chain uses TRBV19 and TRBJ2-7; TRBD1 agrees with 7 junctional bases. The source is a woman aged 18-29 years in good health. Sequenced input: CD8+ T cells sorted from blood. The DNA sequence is TGTGCCAGTAGTTTCGGGACAGAGGCCTACGAGCAGTACTTC. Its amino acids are CASSFGTEAYEQYF.